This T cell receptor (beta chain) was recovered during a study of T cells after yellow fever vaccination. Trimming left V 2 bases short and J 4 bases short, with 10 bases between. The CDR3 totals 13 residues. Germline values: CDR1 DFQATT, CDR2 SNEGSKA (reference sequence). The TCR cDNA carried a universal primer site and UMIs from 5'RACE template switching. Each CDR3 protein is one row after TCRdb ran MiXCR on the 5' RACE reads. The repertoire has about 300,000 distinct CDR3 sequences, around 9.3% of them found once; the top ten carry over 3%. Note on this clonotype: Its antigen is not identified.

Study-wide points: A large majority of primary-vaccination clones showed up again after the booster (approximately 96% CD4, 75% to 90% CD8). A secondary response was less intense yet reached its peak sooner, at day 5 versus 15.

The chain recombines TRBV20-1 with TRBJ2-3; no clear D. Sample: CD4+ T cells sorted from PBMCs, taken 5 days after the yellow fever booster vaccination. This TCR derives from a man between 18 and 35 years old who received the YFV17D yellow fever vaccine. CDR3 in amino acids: CSARKTMADTQYF. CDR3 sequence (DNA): TGCAGTGCTAGAAAAACGATGGCAGATACGCAGTATTTT.